This record concerns one T cell receptor (beta chain) sequence. Original data processing: Reference gene primers were amplified, and this amplification served to estimate nucleated cell counts. Sequencing was performed with immunoSEQ multiplex PCR; in TCRdb, only in-frame clones are kept and a portion is missing. D and trimming were read from the DNA, whereas the V and J calls and clone size are those reported in that table. The data show about 98,000 clones, around 86% seen once. The entry originates in a study of blood T cell repertoires in COVID-19. Background on the study: Material from acute and convalescent COVID-19 was sourced from the United States, Italy and Spain. T cells, B-cell-depleted T cells, or PBMCs supplied cDNA or gDNA.

Germline loops: CDR1 SGHDT, CDR2 YYEEEE. V dropped 7 bases and J dropped 8; count of bases not matched to a gene: 13. The CDR3 has 15 residues. The chain combines TRBV5-6 with TRBJ2-1, with TRBD1 matching over 9 bases. The sequencing sample was made of peripheral blood. The TCR originated in a man aged 50-59 years with acute or convalescent COVID-19. For the CDR3, the DNA is TGTGCCAGCGGTAAGCTCGGGACAGGGTCGGATGAGCAGTTCTTC. Amino acids: CASGKLGTGSDEQFF.